The 30 T cell receptor beta chains below all came from one sample that was sequenced in a study of blood T cell repertoires in COVID-19. The data were produced by immunoSEQ multiplex PCR, yet TCRdb's version contains in-frame clones alone and is incomplete. The sample yields about 380,000 clones, 88% seen once. Specimen: PBMCs or T cells enriched from blood (not recorded which). Source of these receptors: a woman aged 18 to 35 who had recovered from COVID-19.

DNA for the CDR3: TGTGCCTGGAGTGTACTGGAGCGCGGCGGGGAGCTGTTTTTT. Amino acids: CAWSVLERGGELFF. The chain couples TRBV30 to TRBJ2-2; D gene unclear. The CDR3 loop spans 14 amino acids. Trimming cost V 0 bases and J 7 bases, with 12 bases left between them. Germline V CDR1 and CDR2: GTSNPN, SVGIG (reference sequence).

This rearrangement joins TRBV5-1 to TRBJ1-4; D remains ambiguous. Trimming stripped 0 bases from V and 7 bases from J, with 13 bases between. This CDR3 is built from 15 residues. The germline V gene has CDR1 SGHRS and CDR2 YFSETQ. The CDR3 sequence is CASSLEPVSREKLFF. Here the CDR3 DNA reads TGCGCCAGCAGCTTGGAGCCCGTTAGTCGTGAAAAACTGTTTTTT.

This chain links TRBV4-1 with TRBJ2-7; TRBD2 aligns across 8 bases. The germline CDR1 and CDR2 sequences are MGHRA and YSYEKL. Unmatched junction bases numbered 6, after V lost 6 bases and J lost 2 bases. The CDR3 loop spans 14 amino acids. The CDR3 region has the DNA TGCGCCAGCAGGGCCGGGACTAGGGCCTACGAGCAGTACTTC. It specifies CASRAGTRAYEQYF.

A word on this clone: A read error may account for a junction end that differs from germline. CDR3 sequence reads: CASSEDSANYGYTF. The CDR3 nucleotides are TGTGCCAGCAGCGAAGACAGTGCTAACTATGGCTACACCTTC. The chain combines TRBV6-1 with TRBJ1-2; tentatively, D is TRBD1 (5 bases). CDR3 length equals 14 residues. CDR1 MNHNS and CDR2 SASEGT come from the germline V gene.

The V and J genes are TRBV2 and TRBJ1-2; 7 nucleotides line up with TRBD1. Per the germline V gene, CDR1 is SNHLY and CDR2 is FYNNEI. This CDR3 has 15 amino acids. Trimming cost V 5 bases and J 7 bases; bases outside gene matches: 13. As DNA, the CDR3 is TGTGCCAGCAGTCCCACCGGCATAGGGGGCGGTGGCTACACCTTC. It specifies CASSPTGIGGGGYTF.

V usage is TRBV28 and J usage is TRBJ1-5; D call uncertain. The CDR3 consists of 14 residues. V lost 5 bases and J 10 bases, leaving 18 bases between the germline ends. In germline, CDR1 is MDHEN, CDR2 SYDVKM. The DNA for the CDR3 is TGTGCCAGCAGTCGGCGGAGGGTGATAATTCCCCAGCATTTT. This sequence encodes CASSRRRVIIPQHF.

The chain recombines TRBV2 with TRBJ1-4; no definite D call. The germline V and J ends were trimmed by 8 bases and 3 bases, with 10 bases remaining between them. The germline gives CDR1 SNHLY, CDR2 FYNNEI. The CDR3 has 13 residues. Written as DNA, the CDR3 is TGTGCCAGCCTGAGGGCGGCTAATGAAAAACTGTTTTTT. This codes for CASLRAANEKLFF.

The CDR3, as DNA: TGTGCCAGCAGTTACGGGACAGGGGACGATAACTATGGCTACACCTTC. This gives the protein CASSYGTGDDNYGYTF. This chain uses TRBV6-5 with TRBJ1-2; TRBD1 matches 10 bases. The germline CDR1 and CDR2 sequences are MNHEY and SVGAGI. The CDR3 runs to 16 residues. The V gene end was trimmed by 2 bases and the J gene end by 1 base; junction bases not matched to a gene: 4.

V is TRBV4-1 and J is TRBJ1-5; D not certain. Germline CDR1 reads MGHRA; CDR2 reads YSYEKL. The CDR3 is 14 residues long. V dropped 0 bases and J dropped 7 bases, with 10 bases sitting between them. The chain's CDR3 is CASSQDWGGQPQHF. CDR3 nucleotides: TGCGCCAGCAGCCAAGATTGGGGAGGGCAGCCCCAGCATTTT.

The V call is TRBV7-9, the J call TRBJ2-7; D ambiguous. CDR1 is SEHNR, CDR2 FQNEAQ, per germline (reference sequence). The CDR3 has 13 residues. V gave up 0 bases and J gave up 7 bases, with 10 bases separating them. For the CDR3, the DNA is TGTGCCAGCAGCTTAGCGATGGGCTGGGAGCAGTACTTC. Amino acid sequence: CASSLAMGWEQYF.

The chain has TRBV11-2 and TRBJ1-5; D gene unclear. Germline V gene lookup returns CDR1 SGHAT and CDR2 FQNNGV. The CDR3 is made up of 15 amino acids. V was trimmed by 5 bases and J by 1 base, leaving 12 bases between them. The CDR3 region has the DNA TGTGCCAGCAGCCCCGGGGAACAAAGCAATCAGCCCCAGCATTTT. It specifies CASSPGEQSNQPQHF.

The V and J genes are TRBV1 and TRBJ2-7; the table assigns TRBD2, which was not confirmed against the DNA. TRBV1 corresponds to a pseudogene. CDR3 size: 20 residues. This CDR3 is CTSSLNWTGTSSFSGYEQYF. The CDR3 DNA follows: TGCACCAGCAGCCTTAACTGGACCGGGACTAGTTCCTTCTCAGGCTACGAGCAGTACTTC.

This chain connects TRBV27 to TRBJ1-1; D is possibly TRBD1 (6 bases). Trimming took 7 bases from V and 4 from J, leaving 28 bases between them. Germline CDR1 reads MNHEY; CDR2 reads SMNVEV (reference sequence). The CDR3 runs 18 residues. DNA of the CDR3: TGTGCCAGCATGGGGGCCGACAGGCTGTTACGGAAGGGCACTGAAGCTTTCTTT. Its translation is CASMGADRLLRKGTEAFF.

The V and J genes are TRBV11-2 and TRBJ1-2; no firm D call. V shed 0 bases and J shed 1 base, with 6 bases lying between them. The CDR3 extends over 14 amino acids. Germline V lookup: CDR1 SGHAT, CDR2 FQNNGV. The CDR3 loop is CASSLDPSNYGYTF. CDR3 nucleotide sequence: TGTGCCAGCAGCTTAGATCCCAGTAACTATGGCTACACCTTC.

The chain carries TRBV4-1 and TRBJ1-1; D remains unclear. Germline V CDR1 and CDR2: MGHRA, YSYEKL. The ends were cut back, 1 base at V and 8 bases at J, with 5 bases in the middle. The CDR3 runs 11 residues. The CDR3 here is CASSQAREAFF. The CDR3 nucleotides are TGCGCCAGCAGCCAAGCCAGAGAAGCTTTCTTT.

The chain couples TRBV5-8 to TRBJ2-3; 11 nucleotides align to TRBD2. V dropped 5 bases and J dropped 2; count of bases not matched to a gene: 4. This CDR3 has 15 amino acids. Germline V gene sequence: CDR1 SGHTS, CDR2 YDEGEE. The CDR3 sequence: CASRWTSGLTDTQYF. In DNA, the CDR3 is TGTGCCAGCAGATGGACTAGCGGGCTCACAGATACGCAGTATTTT.

There are a few counts of this clone. This chain uses TRBV7-9 with TRBJ1-2; TRBD1 might be the D (6 bases). The CDR3 is 15 amino acids. V gave up 1 base and J gave up 8 bases, with 17 bases separating them. Germline assignment: CDR1 SEHNR and CDR2 FQNEAQ (reference sequence). This CDR3 reads CASSLVSPGDGGYTF. The CDR3 DNA is TGTGCCAGCAGCTTAGTGTCTCCAGGGGACGGAGGCTACACCTTC.

The gene calls are TRBV6-6 and TRBJ1-4, with D possibly being TRBD1 (5 bases). This CDR3 spans 12 amino acids. Germline V gene sequence: CDR1 MNHNY, CDR2 SVGAGI (reference sequence). V was cut by 4 bases and J by 8 bases, with 8 bases left in between. The chain's CDR3 is CASSSRTEKLFF. The CDR3 nucleotides are TGTGCCAGCAGTTCCCGGACAGAAAAACTGTTTTTT.

The J gene is TRBJ1-1, the V gene TRBV18, with TRBD1 matching over 9 bases. The V and J ends lost 3 bases and 6 bases, in that order; junction bases with no gene match: 5. CDR1 and CDR2 (germline): KGHSH, LQKENI. The CDR3 extends over 14 amino acids. CDR3 protein: CASSPQGTGSEAFF. CDR3 DNA: TGTGCCAGCTCACCGCAGGGGACAGGGTCTGAAGCTTTCTTT. Filled out from reference TRBV18 and TRBJ1-1, the complete variable domain reads NAGVMQNPRHLVRRRGQEARLRCSPMKGHSHVYWYRQLPEEGLKFMVYLQKENIIDESGMPKERFSAEFPKEGPSILRIQQVVRGDSAAYFCASSPQGTGSEAFFGQGTRLTVV.

V usage is TRBV5-1 and J usage is TRBJ1-4; D is perhaps TRBD1 (6 bases). V gave up 0 bases and J gave up 8 bases, with 17 bases separating them. Germline-derived CDR1 and CDR2 are SGHRS and YFSETQ. The CDR3 has 16 amino acids. The CDR3 region has the DNA TGCGCCAGCAGCTTGGATCCCGGGGGGGCAGAGGAAAAACTGTTTTTT. This gives the protein CASSLDPGGAEEKLFF.

The J gene is TRBJ1-5, the V gene TRBV30; D may be TRBD1 (5 bases). The CDR3 totals 13 residues. CDR1 and CDR2 (germline): GTSNPN, SVGIG (reference sequence). Trimming removed 0 bases at V and 11 bases at J, with 14 bases between. The CDR3 sequence is CAWSVQGRSAQHF. DNA for the CDR3: TGTGCCTGGAGTGTTCAGGGAAGATCGGCCCAGCATTTT.

The chain uses TRBV18 and TRBJ1-4, with D perhaps matching TRBD1 (5 bases). Germline CDR1 KGHSH, CDR2 LQKENI. V lost 0 bases to trimming and J lost 8 bases, with 19 bases between them. The CDR3 is made up of 17 amino acids. The CDR3 sequence: CASSPPYVGKGSEKLFF. For the CDR3, the DNA is TGTGCCAGCTCACCACCGTACGTGGGCAAGGGGTCAGAAAAACTGTTTTTT.

This chain links TRBV4-1 with TRBJ2-5, with unresolved D. Per the germline V gene, CDR1 is MGHRA and CDR2 is YSYEKL. Deletions cut 0 bases from V and 5 bases from J, with 13 bases between. The CDR3 covers 15 residues. This chain's CDR3 is CASSQEMGLGETQYF. CDR3 sequence (DNA): TGCGCCAGCAGCCAAGAAATGGGCCTTGGGGAGACCCAGTACTTC.

The chain links TRBV5-1 to TRBJ1-4; TRBD1 might be the D (5 bases). The CDR3 consists of 14 residues. Trimming took 0 bases from V and 7 from J, leaving 10 bases between them. Germline CDR1 and CDR2: SGHRS and YFSETQ. CDR3: CASSLGGEGEKLFF. The CDR3 nucleotides read TGCGCCAGCAGCTTGGGGGGCGAAGGTGAAAAACTGTTTTTT.

The chain combines TRBV21-1 with TRBJ2-4; TRBD1, the D gene given by the table, was not confirmed from the DNA. TRBV21-1 is marked as a pseudogene. The CDR3 totals 20 residues. CDR3 DNA sequence: TGTGCCAGCAGCAAATGGGAAACAGGGGGCCGGTTTGAGTCCAAAAACATTCAGTACTTC. Residues: CASSKWETGGRFESKNIQYF.

The chain is built from TRBV5-6 and TRBJ1-1, with D uncertain. Deletions cut 0 bases from V and 3 bases from J, with 6 bases between. CDR3 length: 13 residues. Germline V gene lookup returns CDR1 SGHDT and CDR2 YYEEEE. CDR3 loop: CASSLGLDTEAFF. CDR3 bases: TGTGCCAGCAGCTTGGGTCTAGACACTGAAGCTTTCTTT.

The chain combines TRBV9 with TRBJ2-1; 12 nucleotides match TRBD2. J lost 5 bases, V lost 4 bases, and 13 bases had no gene match. This CDR3 comprises 18 residues. The germline V gene encodes CDR1 SGDLS and CDR2 YYNGEE. CDR3 nucleotide sequence: TGTGCCAGCAGCCCTAGCGGGGGGGCCCAGGTCTCGGACAATGAGCAGTTCTTC. This translates into CASSPSGGAQVSDNEQFF.

This rearrangement joins TRBV7-9 to TRBJ1-4; 10 bases align to TRBD1. The CDR3 length is 14 residues. Germline assignment: CDR1 SEHNR and CDR2 FQNEAQ (reference sequence). The junction had 2 bases not matched to a gene; V was cut back by 3 bases and J by 7 bases. DNA for the CDR3: TGTGCCAGCAGCTTGACAGGGGGCTTTGAAAAACTGTTTTTT. Protein sequence: CASSLTGGFEKLFF.

V usage is TRBV3-1 (or the pseudogene TRBV3-2) and J usage is TRBJ1-5; possibly TRBD1 for D (6 bases). V shed 4 bases and J shed 6 bases, with 13 bases lying between them. Germline V gene sequence: CDR1 LGHDT, CDR2 YNNKEL (reference sequence). The CDR3 is made up of 14 amino acids. The chain's CDR3 is CASSLRGSGQPQHF. The CDR3 DNA follows: TGTGCCAGCAGCCTCAGGGGATCTGGTCAGCCCCAGCATTTT.

This chain connects TRBV5-1 to TRBJ2-1, with no clear D. The V end lost 0 bases, the J end lost 4 bases, and 14 bases lay between the germline ends. CDR1 is SGHRS and CDR2 is YFSETQ in the germline V gene. The CDR3 has 16 amino acids. The CDR3, as DNA: TGCGCCAGCAGCTTGGTCTACAGATCGTCTTACAATGAGCAGTTCTTC. Its translation: CASSLVYRSSYNEQFF.